The text below deals with one TCR beta chain. The entry originates in a study of blood T cell repertoires in COVID-19. The assay was immunoSEQ multiplex PCR, and TCRdb's table has in-frame clones only and misses some. The sample holds 40,000 or so clones, 90% seen once. Germline V gene sequence: CDR1 SGHNT, CDR2 YENEEA. V was clipped by 1 base and J by 4 bases, with 11 bases between them. This CDR3 comprises 15 residues. The chain is built from TRBV11-3 and TRBJ2-1; perhaps TRBD2 as D (5 bases). The origin of this receptor is a man aged 55 to 70 with active or convalescent COVID-19. The sample comprised peripheral blood. Written as DNA, the CDR3 is TGTGCCAGCAGCTTAGTAGGGTCGGGGTACAATGAGCAGTTCTTC. This sequence encodes CASSLVGSGYNEQFF.